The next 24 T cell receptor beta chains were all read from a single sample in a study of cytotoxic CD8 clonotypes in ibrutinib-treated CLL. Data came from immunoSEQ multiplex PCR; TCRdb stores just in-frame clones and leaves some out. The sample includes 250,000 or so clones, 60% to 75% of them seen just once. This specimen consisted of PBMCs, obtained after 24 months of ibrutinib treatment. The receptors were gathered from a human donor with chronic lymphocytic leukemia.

The CDR3 DNA sequence: TGTGCCAGCAGTTCTAGGCGGGCTCCCACAGATACGCAGTATTTT. Protein: CASSSRRAPTDTQYF. This chain joins TRBV6-5 and TRBJ2-3; D is perhaps TRBD2 (5 bases). The CDR3 totals 15 residues. V lost 4 bases and J 2 bases, leaving 13 bases between the germline ends. CDR1 is MNHEY, CDR2 SVGAGI, per germline.

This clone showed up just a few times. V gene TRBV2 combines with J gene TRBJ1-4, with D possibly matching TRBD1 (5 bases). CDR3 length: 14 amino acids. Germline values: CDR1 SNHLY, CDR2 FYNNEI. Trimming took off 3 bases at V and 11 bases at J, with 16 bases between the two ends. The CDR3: CASSDRQGEEKLFF. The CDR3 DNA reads TGTGCCAGCAGTGATCGGCAGGGCGAAGAGAAACTGTTTTTT.

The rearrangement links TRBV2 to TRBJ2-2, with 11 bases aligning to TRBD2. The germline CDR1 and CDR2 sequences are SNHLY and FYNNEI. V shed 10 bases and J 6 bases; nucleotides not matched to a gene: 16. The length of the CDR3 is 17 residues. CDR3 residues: CANASPQTSGSSGELFF. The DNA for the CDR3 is TGTGCCAATGCTTCTCCCCAAACTAGCGGGAGTTCCGGGGAGCTGTTTTTT.

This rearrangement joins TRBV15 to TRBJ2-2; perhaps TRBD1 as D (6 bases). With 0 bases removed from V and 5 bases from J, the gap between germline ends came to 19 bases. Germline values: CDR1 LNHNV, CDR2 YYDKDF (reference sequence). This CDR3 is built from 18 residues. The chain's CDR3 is CATSRDPAGAPDTGELFF. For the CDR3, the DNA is TGTGCCACCAGCAGAGATCCTGCAGGGGCCCCGGATACCGGGGAGCTGTTTTTT.

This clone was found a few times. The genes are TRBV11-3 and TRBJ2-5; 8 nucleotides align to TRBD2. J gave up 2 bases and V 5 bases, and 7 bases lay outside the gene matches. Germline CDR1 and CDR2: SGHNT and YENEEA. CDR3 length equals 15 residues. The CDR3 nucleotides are TGTGCCAGCAGCCGTGGGTCGGGAGGGCAAGAGACCCAGTACTTC. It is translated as CASSRGSGGQETQYF.

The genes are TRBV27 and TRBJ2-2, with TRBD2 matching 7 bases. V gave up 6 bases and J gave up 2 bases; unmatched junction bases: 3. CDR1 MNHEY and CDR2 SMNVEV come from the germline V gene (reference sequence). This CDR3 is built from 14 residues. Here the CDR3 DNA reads TGTGCCAGCAGGCGCGGGGGAAACACCGGGGAGCTGTTTTTT. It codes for CASRRGGNTGELFF.

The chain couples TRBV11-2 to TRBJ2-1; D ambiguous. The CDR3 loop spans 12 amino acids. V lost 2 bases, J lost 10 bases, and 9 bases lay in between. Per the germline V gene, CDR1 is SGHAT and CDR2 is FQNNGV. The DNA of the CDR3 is TGTGCCAGCAGCTTAATAGTGACAGAGCAGTTCTTC. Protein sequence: CASSLIVTEQFF.

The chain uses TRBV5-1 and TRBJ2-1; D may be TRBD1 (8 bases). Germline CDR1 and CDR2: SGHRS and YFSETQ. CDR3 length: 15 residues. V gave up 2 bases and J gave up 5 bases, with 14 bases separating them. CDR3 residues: CASSLAGQAHNEQFF. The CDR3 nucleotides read TGCGCCAGCAGCTTAGCGGGACAGGCTCACAATGAGCAGTTCTTC.

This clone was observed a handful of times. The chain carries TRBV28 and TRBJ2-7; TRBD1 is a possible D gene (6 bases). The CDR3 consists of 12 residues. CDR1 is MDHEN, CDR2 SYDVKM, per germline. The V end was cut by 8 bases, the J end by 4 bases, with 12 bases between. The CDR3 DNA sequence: TGTGCCAGCCACACAGGGATGTACGAGCAGTACTTC. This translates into CASHTGMYEQYF.

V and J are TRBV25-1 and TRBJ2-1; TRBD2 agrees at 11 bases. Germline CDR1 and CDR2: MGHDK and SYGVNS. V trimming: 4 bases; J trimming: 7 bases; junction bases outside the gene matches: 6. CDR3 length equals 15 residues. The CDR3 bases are TGTGCCAGCAGTGTTAGCGGGAGGGCTGAAAATGAGCAGTTCTTC. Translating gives CASSVSGRAENEQFF.

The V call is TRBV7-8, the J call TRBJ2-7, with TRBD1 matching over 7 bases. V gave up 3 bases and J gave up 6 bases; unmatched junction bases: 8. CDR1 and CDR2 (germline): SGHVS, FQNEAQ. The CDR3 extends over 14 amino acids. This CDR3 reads CASSFRDSATEQYF. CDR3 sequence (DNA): TGTGCCAGCAGCTTCCGGGACAGCGCAACCGAGCAGTACTTC.

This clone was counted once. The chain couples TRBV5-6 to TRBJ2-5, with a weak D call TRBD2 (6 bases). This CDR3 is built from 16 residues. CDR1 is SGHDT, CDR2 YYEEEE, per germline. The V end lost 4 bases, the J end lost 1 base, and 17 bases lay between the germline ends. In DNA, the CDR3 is TGTGCCAGCAGCGGTCTAGCGACACCGCCCCAAGAGACCCAGTACTTC. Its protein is CASSGLATPPQETQYF.

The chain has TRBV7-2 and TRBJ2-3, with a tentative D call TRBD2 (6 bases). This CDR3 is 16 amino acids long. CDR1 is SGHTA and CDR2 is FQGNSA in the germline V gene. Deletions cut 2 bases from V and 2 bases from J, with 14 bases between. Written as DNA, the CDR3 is TGTGCCAGCAGCTTATTTACCGGGGGAGTCACAGATACGCAGTATTTT. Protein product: CASSLFTGGVTDTQYF.

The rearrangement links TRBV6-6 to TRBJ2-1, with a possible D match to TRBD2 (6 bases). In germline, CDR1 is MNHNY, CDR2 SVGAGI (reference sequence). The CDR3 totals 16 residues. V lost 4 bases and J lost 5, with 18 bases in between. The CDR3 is CASSSEGLGADNEQFF. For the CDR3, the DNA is TGTGCCAGCAGTTCGGAGGGCCTCGGGGCCGACAATGAGCAGTTCTTC.

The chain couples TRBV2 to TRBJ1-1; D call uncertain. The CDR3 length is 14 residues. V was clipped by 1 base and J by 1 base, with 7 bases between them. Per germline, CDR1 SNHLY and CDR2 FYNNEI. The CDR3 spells CASSEGMRNTEAFF. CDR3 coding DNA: TGTGCCAGCAGTGAAGGGATGAGGAACACTGAAGCTTTCTTT.

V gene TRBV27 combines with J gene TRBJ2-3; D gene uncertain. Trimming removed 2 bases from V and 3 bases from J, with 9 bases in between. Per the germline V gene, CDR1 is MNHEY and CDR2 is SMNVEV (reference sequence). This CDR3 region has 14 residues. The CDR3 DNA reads TGTGCCAGCAGTTTAAGTCCAGGTACAGATACGCAGTATTTT. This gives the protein CASSLSPGTDTQYF.

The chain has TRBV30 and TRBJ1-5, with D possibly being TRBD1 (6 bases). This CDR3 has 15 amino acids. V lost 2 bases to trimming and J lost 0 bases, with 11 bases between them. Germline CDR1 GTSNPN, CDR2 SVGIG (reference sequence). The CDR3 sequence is CAWSQDRISNQPQHF. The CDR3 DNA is TGTGCCTGGAGTCAGGACAGAATTAGCAATCAGCCCCAGCATTTT.

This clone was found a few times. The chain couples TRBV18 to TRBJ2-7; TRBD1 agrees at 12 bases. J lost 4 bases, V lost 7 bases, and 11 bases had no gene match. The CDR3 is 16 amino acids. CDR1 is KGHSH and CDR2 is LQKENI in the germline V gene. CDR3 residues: CASCLIPGQGAYEQYF. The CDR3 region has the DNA TGTGCCAGCTGCCTCATTCCGGGACAGGGGGCGTACGAGCAGTACTTC.

The CDR3 here is CASSLLSGIGYTF. The CDR3, as DNA: TGTGCCAGCAGTTTATTATCGGGGATTGGCTACACCTTC. The chain has TRBV27 and TRBJ1-2, with D unclear. The CDR3 is 13 amino acids. The germline V gene has CDR1 MNHEY and CDR2 SMNVEV (reference sequence). The V and J ends lost 1 base and 7 bases respectively, with 10 bases between them.

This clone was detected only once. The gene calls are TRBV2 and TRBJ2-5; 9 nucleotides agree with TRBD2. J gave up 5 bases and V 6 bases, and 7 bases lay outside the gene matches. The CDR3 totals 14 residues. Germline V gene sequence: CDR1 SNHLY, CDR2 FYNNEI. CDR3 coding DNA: TGTGCCAGCAGGCACCTAGCGGGATACGAGACCCAGTACTTC. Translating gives CASRHLAGYETQYF.

CDR3 nucleotide sequence: TGTGCCAGCCGGGACAGGGAGGCCCAGCATTTT. This gives the protein CASRDREAQHF. This chain uses TRBV19 with TRBJ1-5; 9 positions agree with TRBD1. Germline lookup yields CDR1 LNHDA and CDR2 SQIVND (reference sequence). J lost 11 bases, V lost 9 bases, and 5 bases had no gene match. CDR3 length: 11 residues.

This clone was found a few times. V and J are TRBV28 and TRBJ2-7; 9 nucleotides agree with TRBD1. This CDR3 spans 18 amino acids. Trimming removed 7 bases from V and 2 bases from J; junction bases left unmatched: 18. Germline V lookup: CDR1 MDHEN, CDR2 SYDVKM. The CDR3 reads CASNSPATGQGHPYEQYF. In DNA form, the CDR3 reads TGTGCCAGCAATTCTCCCGCTACGGGACAGGGCCACCCCTACGAGCAGTACTTC.

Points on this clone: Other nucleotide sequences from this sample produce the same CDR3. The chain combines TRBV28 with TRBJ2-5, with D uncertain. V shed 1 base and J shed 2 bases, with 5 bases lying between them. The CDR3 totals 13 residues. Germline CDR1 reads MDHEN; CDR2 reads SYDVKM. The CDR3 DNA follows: TGTGCCAGCAGTTTATCTCGGCAAGAGACCCAGTACTTC. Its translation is CASSLSRQETQYF.

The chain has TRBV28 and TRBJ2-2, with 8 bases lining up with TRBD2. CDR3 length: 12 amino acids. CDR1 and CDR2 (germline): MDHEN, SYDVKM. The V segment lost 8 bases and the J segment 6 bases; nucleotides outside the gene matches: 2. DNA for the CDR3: TGTGCCAGCGCGGGGGGCCCCGGGGAGCTGTTTTTT. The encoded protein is CASAGGPGELFF.